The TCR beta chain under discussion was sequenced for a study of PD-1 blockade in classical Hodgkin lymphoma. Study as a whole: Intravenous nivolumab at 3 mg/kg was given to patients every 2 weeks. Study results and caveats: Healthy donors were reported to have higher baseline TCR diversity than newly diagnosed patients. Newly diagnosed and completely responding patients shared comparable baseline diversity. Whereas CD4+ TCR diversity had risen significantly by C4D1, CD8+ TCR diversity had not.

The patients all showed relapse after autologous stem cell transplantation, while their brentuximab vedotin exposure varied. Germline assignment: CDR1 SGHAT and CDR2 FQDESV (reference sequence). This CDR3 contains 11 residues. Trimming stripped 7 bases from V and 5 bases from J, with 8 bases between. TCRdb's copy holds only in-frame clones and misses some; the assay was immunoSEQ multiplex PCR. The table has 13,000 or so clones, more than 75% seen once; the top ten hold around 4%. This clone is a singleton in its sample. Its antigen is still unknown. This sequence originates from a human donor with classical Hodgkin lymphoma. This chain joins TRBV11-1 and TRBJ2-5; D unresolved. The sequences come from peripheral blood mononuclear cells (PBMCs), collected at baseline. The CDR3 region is CASTLGETQYF. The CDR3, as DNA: TGTGCCAGCACCCTGGGGGAGACCCAGTACTTC.